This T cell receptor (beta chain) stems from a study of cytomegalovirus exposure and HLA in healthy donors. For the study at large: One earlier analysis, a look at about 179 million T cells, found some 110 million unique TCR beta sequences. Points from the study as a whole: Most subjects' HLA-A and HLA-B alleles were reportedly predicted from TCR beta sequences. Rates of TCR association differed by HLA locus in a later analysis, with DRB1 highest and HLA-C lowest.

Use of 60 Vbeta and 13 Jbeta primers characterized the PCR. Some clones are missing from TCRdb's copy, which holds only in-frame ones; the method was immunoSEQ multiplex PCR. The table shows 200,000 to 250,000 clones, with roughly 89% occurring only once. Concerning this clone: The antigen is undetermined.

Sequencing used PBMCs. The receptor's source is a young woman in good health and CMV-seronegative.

DNA of the CDR3: TGCGCCAGCAGATACGGGGACGGGGAGCTGTTTTTT. Translated: CASRYGDGELFF. J is TRBJ2-2 and V is TRBV5-1; D might be TRBD2 (5 bases). The CDR3 loop spans 12 amino acids. The V end was cut by 5 bases, the J end by 7 bases, with 9 bases between. The V gene's germline CDR1 is SGHRS and CDR2 YFSETQ.